Listed below are T cell receptor beta chains from one sample, sequenced in a study of blood T cell repertoires in COVID-19. Method: immunoSEQ multiplex PCR; TCRdb's copy keeps in-frame clones and lacks some. The table has about 160,000 clones, about 90% seen once. Sequenced material: PBMCs or T cells enriched from blood (not recorded which). The receptor source for this set is a woman aged 45-60 years who had recovered from COVID-19. Both conserved end residues are part of each CDR3. The D gene is left open where the match is weak. Part of the rows lack a size; the others show once, few, many or a class for expanded clones.

size,D,J,V,CDR3,DNA
-,-,TRBJ1-2,TRBV2,CASRDTVYGYTF,TGTGCCAGCAGGGACACAGTCTATGGCTACACCTTC
-,TRBD2,TRBJ2-2,TRBV5-1,CASSLVPAGVTGELFF,TGCGCCAGCAGCTTGGTCCCAGCGGGAGTTACCGGGGAGCTGTTTTTT
once,TRBD2,TRBJ2-3,TRBV3-1/TRBV3-2,CASSQAGGPDTQYF,TGTGCCAGCAGCCAGGCGGGAGGCCCAGATACGCAGTATTTT
-,-,TRBJ2-1,TRBV7-2,CASSLGVGGSYNEQFF,TGTGCCAGCAGCTTAGGGGTCGGGGGCTCCTACAATGAGCAGTTCTTC
-,-,TRBJ2-3,TRBV29-1,CSAATIEQGTQYF,TGCAGCGCCGCTACAATCGAGCAGGGTACGCAGTATTTT
once,TRBD2,TRBJ2-7,TRBV5-8,CASTGAGLANYEQYF,TGTGCCAGCACCGGGGCGGGACTAGCGAACTACGAGCAGTACTTC
-,TRBD2,TRBJ2-2,TRBV7-9,CASSLGTSGRRNTGELFF,TGTGCCAGCAGCTTGGGTACTAGCGGGAGACGGAACACCGGGGAGCTGTTTTTT
-,TRBD1,TRBJ2-1,TRBV18,CASSQDRGSQFF,TGTGCCAGCTCGCAAGACAGGGGCTCGCAGTTCTTC
once,-,TRBJ1-2,TRBV12-3/TRBV12-4,CASSLGTVYGYTF,TGTGCCAGCAGTTTGGGTACAGTCTATGGCTACACCTTC
-,-,TRBJ1-1,TRBV7-8,CASSLVRGNTEAFF,TGTGCCAGCAGCTTAGTAAGGGGGAACACTGAAGCTTTCTTT
-,-,TRBJ1-1,TRBV18,CASSREMNTEAFF,TGTGCCAGCTCCCGGGAAATGAACACTGAAGCTTTCTTT
-,TRBD1,TRBJ2-3,TRBV7-9,CASSLPPGQGADTQYF,TGTGCCAGCAGCTTACCCCCGGGACAGGGGGCAGATACGCAGTATTTT
-,TRBD1,TRBJ2-7,TRBV29-1,CSVGQGASEQYF,TGCAGCGTTGGACAGGGGGCGTCCGAGCAGTACTTC
-,TRBD1,TRBJ1-3,TRBV7-9,CASSFEGARGNTIYF,TGTGCCAGCAGCTTCGAGGGGGCGCGAGGAAACACCATATATTTT
-,-,TRBJ2-3,TRBV7-9,CASSLAGRNTDTQYF,TGTGCCAGCAGTCTAGCAGGACGGAACACAGATACGCAGTATTTT
-,TRBD2,TRBJ2-1,TRBV27,CASSLSPGGVLGNEQFF,TGTGCCAGCAGTTTATCCCCGGGAGGCGTACTGGGCAATGAGCAGTTCTTC
-,-,TRBJ1-3,TRBV6-6,CASSPLRRRSSGNTIYF,TGTGCCAGCAGTCCTTTGCGCAGGAGGTCCTCTGGAAACACCATATATTTT
once,TRBD2,TRBJ2-1,TRBV5-8,CASSFGTRYLEQFF,TGTGCCAGCAGCTTCGGGACTAGATACCTTGAGCAGTTCTTC
-,-,TRBJ1-2,TRBV28,CASNSRGGPYGYTF,TGTGCCAGCAATTCTAGGGGTGGGCCCTATGGCTACACCTTC
-,-,TRBJ2-2,TRBV20-1,CSASRPTSRRTGELFF,TGCAGTGCTAGTCGACCAACTAGCAGAAGAACCGGGGAGCTGTTTTTT
-,TRBD1,TRBJ1-1,TRBV7-8,CASSPRGQGGPGNTEAFF,TGTGCCAGCAGCCCGAGGGGACAGGGGGGGCCCGGGAACACTGAAGCTTTCTTT
-,-,TRBJ2-1,TRBV5-4,CASSLPGGANEQFF,TGTGCCAGCAGCTTGCCCGGCGGAGCCAATGAGCAGTTCTTC
-,TRBD1,TRBJ2-7,TRBV18,CASSPTSGTGSYEQYF,TGTGCCAGCTCACCGACATCCGGGACAGGCTCCTACGAGCAGTACTTC
-,TRBD1,TRBJ2-1,TRBV27,CASKNTGTGNYNEQFF,TGTGCCAGTAAAAACACCGGGACAGGGAACTACAATGAGCAGTTCTTC
-,TRBD2,TRBJ2-1,TRBV5-1,CASSLTSGSPNEQFF,TGCGCCAGCAGCTTGACTAGCGGGAGTCCCAATGAGCAGTTCTTC
-,-,TRBJ2-7,TRBV27,CASSLSVRSYEQYF,TGTGCCAGCAGCCTTAGCGTCCGCTCCTACGAGCAGTACTTC